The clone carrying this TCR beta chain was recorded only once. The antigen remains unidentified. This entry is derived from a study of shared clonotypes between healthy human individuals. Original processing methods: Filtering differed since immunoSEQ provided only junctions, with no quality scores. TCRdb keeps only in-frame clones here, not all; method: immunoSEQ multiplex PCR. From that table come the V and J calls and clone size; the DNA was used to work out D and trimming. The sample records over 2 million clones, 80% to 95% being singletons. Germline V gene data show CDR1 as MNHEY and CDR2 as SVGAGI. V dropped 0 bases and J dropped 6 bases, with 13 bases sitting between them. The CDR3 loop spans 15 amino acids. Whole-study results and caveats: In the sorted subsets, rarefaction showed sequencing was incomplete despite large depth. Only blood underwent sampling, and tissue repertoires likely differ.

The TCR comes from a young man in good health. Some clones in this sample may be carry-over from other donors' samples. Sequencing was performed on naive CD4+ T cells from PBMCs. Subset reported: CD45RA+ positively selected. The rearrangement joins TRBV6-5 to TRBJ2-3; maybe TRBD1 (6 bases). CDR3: CASSYSIRGGDTQYF. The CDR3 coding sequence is TGTGCCAGCAGTTACTCTATCAGGGGTGGCGATACGCAGTATTTT.